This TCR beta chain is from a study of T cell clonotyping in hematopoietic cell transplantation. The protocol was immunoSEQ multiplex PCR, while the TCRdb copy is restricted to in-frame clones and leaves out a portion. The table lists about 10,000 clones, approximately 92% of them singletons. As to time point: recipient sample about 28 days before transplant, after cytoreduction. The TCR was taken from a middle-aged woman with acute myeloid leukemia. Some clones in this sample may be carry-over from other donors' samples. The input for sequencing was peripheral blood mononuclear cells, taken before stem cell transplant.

CDR3 sequence reads: CASRTSGRYNEQFF. In DNA, the CDR3 is TGTGCCAGCAGGACTAGCGGGAGATACAATGAGCAGTTCTTC. This chain connects TRBV27 to TRBJ2-1; 12 nucleotides align to TRBD2. Unmatched junction bases numbered 1, after V lost 6 bases and J lost 4 bases. The CDR3 has 14 residues. Germline lookup yields CDR1 MNHEY and CDR2 SMNVEV (reference sequence).